Each of the 16 T cell receptor beta chains below was sequenced from the same sample in a study of CD8 T cells in ankylosing spondylitis. General study results and limits: A motif in TCR beta, a set of fewer than ten highly homologous variants, appeared characteristic of ankylosing spondylitis blood.

These TCRs are of unknown antigen specificity. In TCRdb, the 5' RACE reads were re-called with MiXCR into one record per CDR3 protein. Of roughly 440,000 distinct CDR3 sequences listed, roughly a sixth are singletons. The sample was blood, either unsorted or a sorted T cell fraction (not recorded which). The receptors come from a male donor with ankylosing spondylitis.

The J gene is TRBJ2-1, the V gene TRBV20-1, with D tentatively TRBD2 (5 bases). The ends were cut back, 1 base at V and 7 bases at J, with 17 bases in the middle. The CDR3 sequence is 15 residues long. Per germline, CDR1 DFQATT and CDR2 SNEGSKA (reference sequence). DNA for the CDR3: TGCAGTGCTAGAGGGCTAGCCATTTCCCCGAATGAGCAGTTCTTC. Protein sequence: CSARGLAISPNEQFF.

This clonotype was seen at least ten times. This chain links TRBV7-9 with TRBJ2-7; weak D call: TRBD1 (6 bases). The CDR3 is 14 amino acids. The V and J ends lost 5 bases and 2 bases respectively, with 13 bases between them. Germline CDR1 and CDR2: SEHNR and FQNEAQ (reference sequence). The CDR3 is CASSPWQGTYEQYF. For the CDR3, the DNA is TGTGCCAGCAGCCCTTGGCAGGGGACCTACGAGCAGTACTTC.

This clonotype was detected ten times or more. V is TRBV12-3 or TRBV12-4 and J is TRBJ1-1; 9 positions match TRBD1. V trimming: 8 bases; J trimming: 0 bases; junction bases outside the gene matches: 7. The CDR3 spans 15 residues. The CDR3 DNA reads as TGTGCCAGCCGAGGACAGGGGAAGGTGAACACTGAAGCTTTCTTT. It yields the protein CASRGQGKVNTEAFF.

The J gene is TRBJ1-3, the V gene TRBV5-1, with 7 bases lining up with TRBD1. The germline V gene encodes CDR1 SGHRS and CDR2 YFSETQ. J lost 0 bases, V lost 1 base, and 10 bases had no gene match. The CDR3 is 18 amino acids. The CDR3 DNA reads as TGCGCCAGCAGCTTGTCCGGGACAGCGTCCTACTCTGGAAACACCATATATTTT. Its protein product is CASSLSGTASYSGNTIYF.

This clonotype showed up many times. The chain links TRBV6-1 to TRBJ1-1; 8 bases map to TRBD1. Germline V CDR1 and CDR2: MNHNS, SASEGT. The CDR3 consists of 12 residues. The V and J ends lost 6 bases and 10 bases, in that order; junction bases with no gene match: 7. In nucleotides, the CDR3 is TGTGCCAGCAGGACCGGGACAGGAGGAGCTTTCTTT. It specifies CASRTGTGGAFF.

The chain joins TRBV7-7 to TRBJ2-5; D uncertain. V was cut by 1 base and J by 5 bases, with 11 bases left in between. The V gene's germline CDR1 is SSHAT and CDR2 FNYEAQ (reference sequence). The CDR3 is made up of 14 amino acids. Here the CDR3 DNA reads TGTGCCAGCAGCTTAGTGGTGTTAGTGGAGACCCAGTACTTC. As protein: CASSLVVLVETQYF.

This clonotype was counted between two and nine times. The chain employs TRBV29-1 and TRBJ2-1, with 7 positions matching TRBD1. V lost 1 base, J lost 6 bases, and 9 bases stayed unmatched. Per germline, CDR1 SQVTM and CDR2 ANQGSEA. This CDR3 has 15 residues. The CDR3 is CSVEGDRVSINEQFF. The CDR3 nucleotides are TGCAGCGTTGAAGGAGACAGGGTTAGCATCAATGAGCAGTTCTTC.

J is TRBJ2-1 and V is TRBV5-6, with TRBD2 identical over 10 bases. CDR3 length: 16 residues. The V gene's germline CDR1 is SGHDT and CDR2 YYEEEE. With 4 bases clipped from V and 3 bases from J, the junction kept 7 bases outside the gene matches. CDR3 region: CASSSYSGRIYNEQFF. The CDR3 DNA reads as TGTGCCAGCAGCAGTTATAGCGGGAGGATCTACAATGAGCAGTTCTTC.

This clonotype was picked up a small number of times. The V gene is TRBV5-6, the J gene TRBJ2-2; D not resolved. The V gene's germline CDR1 is SGHDT and CDR2 YYEEEE. V was pared by 10 bases and J by 4 bases, with 14 bases between. The CDR3 runs to 13 residues. This CDR3 reads CASRDLLTGELFF. The DNA for the CDR3 is TGTGCCTCCCGAGACTTGCTCACCGGGGAGCTGTTTTTT.

This clonotype was recorded many times. V usage is TRBV11-1 and J usage is TRBJ2-2; unclear D gene. Per germline, CDR1 SGHAT and CDR2 FQDESV (reference sequence). CDR3 size: 13 residues. V was clipped by 5 bases and J by 5 bases, with 9 bases between them. The CDR3 sequence is CASSPRVTGELFF. The CDR3 DNA reads as TGTGCCAGCAGCCCCCGGGTTACCGGGGAGCTGTTTTTT.

This clonotype was detected only a few times. The genes are TRBV18 and TRBJ2-1, with D hard to call. CDR1 is KGHSH and CDR2 is LQKENI in the germline V gene. The germline V and J ends were trimmed by 3 bases and 1 base, with 10 bases remaining between them. This CDR3 comprises 15 residues. The chain's CDR3 is CASSPSSVSYNEQFF. As DNA, the CDR3 is TGTGCCAGCTCACCCTCGTCGGTATCCTACAATGAGCAGTTCTTC.

V gene TRBV6-2 or TRBV6-3 combines with J gene TRBJ2-1; 7 positions match TRBD2. In germline, CDR1 is MNHEY, CDR2 SVGEGT. The CDR3 has 16 residues. Losses at the gene ends were 5 bases for V and 14 bases for J; bases not matched to a gene: 21. CDR3 coding DNA: TGTGCCAGCAGTGTACCGGGAGCTAGCGGCCCCTTGGTTGAGTTCTTC. This translates into CASSVPGASGPLVEFF.

This clonotype is a singleton in its sample. This chain links TRBV20-1 with TRBJ2-1, with 12 bases aligning to TRBD2. V was pared by 6 bases and J by 7 bases, with 7 bases of the junction left unmatched. This CDR3 spans 14 amino acids. Germline lookup yields CDR1 DFQATT and CDR2 SNEGSKA (reference sequence). CDR3 nucleotides: TGCAGTGCACCCCGGCTAGCGGGAGGGAATGAGCAGTTCTTC. Translation: CSAPRLAGGNEQFF.

The chain combines TRBV5-1 with TRBJ2-7; D may be TRBD1 (6 bases). The germline V gene encodes CDR1 SGHRS and CDR2 YFSETQ. Between the trimmed V and J ends, which lost 4 bases and 5 bases, there was a span of 10 bases. The CDR3 loop spans 12 amino acids. DNA of the CDR3: TGCGCCAGCAGCCCTCACAGGGACGAGCAGTACTTC. This encodes CASSPHRDEQYF.

The chain has TRBV7-9 and TRBJ1-5; D unresolved. CDR1 and CDR2 from the germline V gene are SEHNR and FQNEAQ (reference sequence). The CDR3 has 14 residues. The V end was cut by 5 bases, the J end by 1 base, with 9 bases between. CDR3 protein: CASSQTESNQPQHF. The CDR3 bases are TGTGCCAGCAGCCAGACCGAAAGCAATCAGCCCCAGCATTTT.

The chain couples TRBV20-1 to TRBJ1-6, with D perhaps matching TRBD1 (6 bases). Germline CDR1 and CDR2: DFQATT and SNEGSKA (reference sequence). Trimming removed 0 bases at V and 13 bases at J, with 16 bases between. The CDR3 sequence is 14 residues long. CDR3 DNA sequence: TGCAGTGCTAGAGATCAGGGGCAGCCGGGCCCCCTCCACTTT. It codes for CSARDQGQPGPLHF.